One sample yielded the 21 T cell receptor beta chains listed below, sequenced in a study of T cells after yellow fever vaccination (dated by TCRdb to 2018 to 2020). The treatment or condition label for this specimen denotes: live attenuated yellow fever vaccine strain. The method was 5' RACE. The reads were generated on an Illumina NovaSeq 6000. TCRdb reprocessing: public reads trimmed at Q25 with fastp, clones called with MiXCR, in-frame beta chains kept. All rows with the same CDR3 protein become a single entry with the most common DNA and genes. This sample lists more than 300,000 distinct CDR3 sequences; about 10% were detected once. 2.5% to 4% of the sample is taken by the ten largest. The material was CD4+ T cells sorted from PBMCs, obtained 45 days after the yellow fever booster vaccination. These receptors all come from a man between 18 and 35 years old who received the YFV17D yellow fever vaccine.

This clonotype showed up just a few times. The gene calls are TRBV10-3 and TRBJ2-3; D gene unclear. Trimming stripped 6 bases from V and 0 bases from J, with 4 bases between. Germline V gives CDR1 ENHRY, CDR2 SYGVKD. This CDR3 is built from 12 residues. The CDR3, as DNA: TGTGCCATCAGACAGAGCACAGATACGCAGTATTTT. Translated, it gives CAIRQSTDTQYF.

This chain uses TRBV12-3 or TRBV12-4 with TRBJ2-1; 9 positions agree with TRBD1. The CDR3 length is 13 residues. After removal of 7 bases from V and 7 bases from J, the junction contained 5 bases not matched to a gene. The CDR3 DNA reads TGTGCCAGCATCCTCGGGACAGGGAATGAGCAGTTCTTC. It specifies CASILGTGNEQFF.

This clonotype was observed at least ten times. The chain recombines TRBV5-1 with TRBJ2-5; 10 bases match TRBD2. The V gene's germline CDR1 is SGHRS and CDR2 YFSETQ. The ends lost 1 base at V and 3 bases at J; junction bases unmatched: 3. CDR3 length: 15 residues. The CDR3 DNA sequence: TGCGCCAGCAGCTTGACTACTAGCGGGAAAGAGACCCAGTACTTC. It encodes CASSLTTSGKETQYF.

The rearrangement links TRBV25-1 to TRBJ2-2, with TRBD2 matching 8 bases. CDR1 and CDR2 from the germline V gene are MGHDK and SYGVNS. CDR3 length equals 16 residues. V lost 4 bases and J lost 4; bases outside the gene matches: 8. CDR3 region: CASSADRGGGTGELFF. DNA of the CDR3: TGTGCCAGCAGTGCCGATCGGGGGGGTGGCACCGGGGAGCTGTTTTTT.

This clonotype was found many times. The V call is TRBV5-1, the J call TRBJ2-1; 9 bases are shared with TRBD1. CDR1 is SGHRS and CDR2 is YFSETQ in the germline V gene. This CDR3 comprises 18 residues. The V gene end was trimmed by 3 bases and the J gene end by 6 bases; junction bases not matched to a gene: 16. The CDR3 region has the DNA TGCGCCAGCAGCTCACTCTTGTCGAGGACAGGGGCCGCCAATGAGCAGTTCTTC. Amino acid sequence: CASSSLLSRTGAANEQFF.

The table lists this clonotype with a few counts. The rearrangement links TRBV4-3 to TRBJ2-4; 10 bases agree with TRBD1. Germline CDR1 is LGHNA and CDR2 is YSLEER. The CDR3 is 14 amino acids. Germline trimming cut 4 bases from V and 6 bases from J; bases unmatched to any gene: 3. For the CDR3, the DNA is TGCGCCAGCAGCCCACGGGACAGGGGAAACATTCAGTACTTC. Translated: CASSPRDRGNIQYF.

This clonotype was seen a few times. V is TRBV12-3 or TRBV12-4 and J is TRBJ1-2; D remains ambiguous. V was pared by 6 bases and J by 7 bases, with 18 bases between. The CDR3 has 14 residues. The CDR3 is CASSPEEDGVGYTF. CDR3 nucleotides: TGTGCCAGCAGCCCCGAGGAGGACGGGGTTGGCTACACCTTC.

This clonotype was detected ten times or more. J is TRBJ1-1 and V is TRBV28; D may be TRBD1 (5 bases). The CDR3 contains 17 residues. Germline V gene lookup returns CDR1 MDHEN and CDR2 SYDVKM. V was pared by 1 base and J by 4 bases, with 19 bases between. For the CDR3, the DNA is TGTGCCAGCAGTTTATCGGGGTTGGTGGGAAGGGGCACTGAAGCTTTCTTT. Translated: CASSLSGLVGRGTEAFF.

This clonotype was counted between two and nine times. The J gene is TRBJ2-1, the V gene TRBV21-1. TRBV21-1 is labeled a pseudogene. The CDR3 consists of 14 residues. The CDR3 region has the DNA TGTGCCAGCAGCACTACGACCCCCTACAATGAGCAGTTCTTC. It codes for CASSTTTPYNEQFF.

This clonotype has only a few counts. The V gene is TRBV12-3 or TRBV12-4, the J gene TRBJ1-4; 7 bases are shared with TRBD1. After removal of 6 bases from V and 8 bases from J, the junction contained 9 bases not matched to a gene. This CDR3 is 14 amino acids long. The CDR3 DNA sequence: TGTGCCAGCAGCCTCAGGGGGTCGATCGAAAAACTGTTTTTT. It specifies CASSLRGSIEKLFF.

This clonotype was detected many times. This chain uses TRBV4-3 with TRBJ2-5; TRBD2 might be the D (6 bases). V lost 0 bases to trimming and J lost 5 bases, with 7 bases between them. Germline CDR1 LGHNA, CDR2 YSLEER. CDR3 length: 13 residues. In DNA form, the CDR3 reads TGCGCCAGCAGCCAAGATCGGGGGGAGACCCAGTACTTC. It is translated as CASSQDRGETQYF.

The table lists this clonotype with a few counts. The rearrangement uses TRBV6-5 and TRBJ2-5; D gene unclear. The CDR3 runs to 14 residues. The V gene lost 4 bases and the J gene lost 2 bases, with 11 bases spanning the gap. Germline V gene data show CDR1 as MNHEY and CDR2 as SVGAGI. CDR3 sequence reads: CASSSWMAQETQYF. DNA of the CDR3: TGTGCCAGCAGTTCGTGGATGGCTCAAGAGACCCAGTACTTC.

The chain combines TRBV19 with TRBJ2-3; possible D gene TRBD2, 5 bases. Germline V gene data show CDR1 as LNHDA and CDR2 as SQIVND (reference sequence). The CDR3 covers 14 residues. Trimming removed 4 bases from V and 2 bases from J, with 10 bases in between. The CDR3 sequence is CASSNPGSTDTQYF. Here the CDR3 DNA reads TGTGCCAGTAGTAATCCGGGGTCCACAGATACGCAGTATTTT.

This clonotype was recorded at least ten times. The rearrangement links TRBV6-1 to TRBJ2-7; 11 nucleotides agree with TRBD2. The CDR3 spans 16 residues. V lost 4 bases, J lost 3 bases, and 8 bases stayed unmatched. Germline CDR1 is MNHNS and CDR2 is SASEGT. The CDR3 reads CASSVLAGESHYEQYF. The CDR3 DNA follows: TGTGCCAGCAGTGTACTAGCGGGGGAGTCGCACTACGAGCAGTACTTC.

The chain carries TRBV12-3 or TRBV12-4 and TRBJ2-3; 12 positions match TRBD2. Unmatched junction bases numbered 6, after V lost 5 bases and J lost 6 bases. The CDR3 runs to 15 residues. The CDR3 DNA reads as TGTGCCAGCAGTCTGCTAGCGGGGGGGCGGGATACGCAGTATTTT. Its protein is CASSLLAGGRDTQYF.

This clonotype occurred many times. The V gene is TRBV7-2, the J gene TRBJ2-3; D is ambiguous. V was trimmed by 2 bases and J by 5 bases, leaving 11 bases between them. The CDR3 length is 14 residues. The germline CDR1 and CDR2 sequences are SGHTA and FQGNSA. The CDR3 nucleotides are TGTGCCAGCAGCTTAATGTCTTGGAGAGATACGCAGTATTTT. This sequence encodes CASSLMSWRDTQYF. Combining the CDR3 with reference TRBV7-2 and TRBJ2-3 gives the whole variable domain GAGVSQSPSNKVTEKGKDVELRCDPISGHTALYWYRQSLGQGLEFLIYFQGNSAPDKSGLPSDRFSAERTGGSVSTLTIQRTQQEDSAVYLCASSLMSWRDTQYFGPGTRLTVL.

The chain's CDR3 is CASWNSGQGQTQYF. DNA of the CDR3: TGTGCCAGCTGGAACTCGGGACAGGGACAGACCCAGTACTTC. This chain connects TRBV12-3 or TRBV12-4 to TRBJ2-5, with 9 bases lining up with TRBD1. This CDR3 is built from 14 residues. V shed 8 bases, J shed 6 bases, and the junction held 10 bases outside the gene matches.

This clonotype was detected only a few times. The V call is TRBV29-1, the J call TRBJ2-7, with 11 bases fitting TRBD2. The CDR3 covers 13 residues. V dropped 4 bases and J dropped 7; count of bases not matched to a gene: 6. Germline-derived CDR1 and CDR2 are SQVTM and ANQGSEA. The CDR3 sequence is CSVGLAGFGEQYF. DNA for the CDR3: TGCAGCGTTGGACTAGCGGGGTTCGGGGAGCAGTACTTC.

Only a few counts were recorded for this clonotype. V is TRBV6-6 and J is TRBJ1-5; no clear D gene. The CDR3 length is 14 residues. Germline lookup yields CDR1 MNHNY and CDR2 SVGAGI (reference sequence). V lost 6 bases and J 0 bases, leaving 9 bases between the germline ends. CDR3 amino acids: CASRNGGSNQPQHF. The CDR3 DNA reads as TGTGCCAGCAGGAATGGAGGTAGCAATCAGCCCCAGCATTTT.

This clonotype was counted between two and nine times. The V gene is TRBV5-1, the J gene TRBJ2-3; D remains ambiguous. V lost 0 bases to trimming and J lost 2 bases, with 7 bases between them. The CDR3 extends over 14 amino acids. Germline loops: CDR1 SGHRS, CDR2 YFSETQ. The DNA of the CDR3 is TGCGCCAGCAGCTTGGACCCTCTCACAGATACGCAGTATTTT. Encoded protein: CASSLDPLTDTQYF.

This chain joins TRBV5-1 and TRBJ1-1, with a tentative D call TRBD1 (6 bases). V lost 2 bases and J 7 bases, leaving 12 bases between the germline ends. This CDR3 has 13 residues. CDR1 and CDR2 from the germline V gene are SGHRS and YFSETQ. CDR3 amino acids: CASSFGGPNEAFF. In nucleotides, the CDR3 is TGCGCCAGCAGCTTTGGGGGCCCCAATGAAGCTTTCTTT.